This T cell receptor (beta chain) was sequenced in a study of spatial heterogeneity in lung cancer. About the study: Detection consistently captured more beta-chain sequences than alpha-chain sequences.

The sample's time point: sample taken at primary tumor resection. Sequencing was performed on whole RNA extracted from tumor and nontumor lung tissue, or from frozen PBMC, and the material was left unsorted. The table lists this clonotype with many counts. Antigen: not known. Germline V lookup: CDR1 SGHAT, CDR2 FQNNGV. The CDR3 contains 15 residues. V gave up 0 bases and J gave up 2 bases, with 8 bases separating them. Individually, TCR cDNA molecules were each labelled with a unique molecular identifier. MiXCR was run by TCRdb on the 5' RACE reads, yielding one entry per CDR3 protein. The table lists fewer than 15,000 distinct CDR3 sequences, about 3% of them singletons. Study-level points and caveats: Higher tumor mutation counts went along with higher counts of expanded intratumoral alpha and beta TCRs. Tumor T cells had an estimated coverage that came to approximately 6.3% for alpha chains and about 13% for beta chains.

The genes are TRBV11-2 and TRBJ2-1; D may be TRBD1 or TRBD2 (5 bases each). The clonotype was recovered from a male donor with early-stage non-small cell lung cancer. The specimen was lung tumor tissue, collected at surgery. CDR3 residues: CASSLDQGPYNEQFF. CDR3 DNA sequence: TGTGCCAGCAGCTTAGATCAGGGACCCTACAATGAGCAGTTCTTC.